The 18 T cell receptor beta chains presented below share a single source sample, sequenced in a study of blood T cell repertoires in COVID-19. TCRdb's table, derived via immunoSEQ multiplex PCR, lists solely in-frame clones and lacks some. Of roughly 190,000 clones in the sample, roughly 86% were seen once. The material sequenced was peripheral blood. These receptor sequences come from a man between 70 and 80 years old with acute or convalescent COVID-19.

V is TRBV10-3 and J is TRBJ1-1; tentative D call: TRBD1 (5 bases). V lost 2 bases, J lost 0 bases, and 16 bases lay in between. Looked up from germline, CDR1 is ENHRY and CDR2 is SYGVKD. CDR3 length: 17 residues. CDR3 loop: CAISERGRDGVNTEAFF. CDR3 DNA: TGTGCCATCAGTGAGCGAGGGCGGGACGGGGTGAACACTGAAGCTTTCTTT.

The genes are TRBV6-2 or TRBV6-3 and TRBJ2-3; 9 bases fit TRBD1. CDR3 length: 14 amino acids. Germline CDR1 reads MNHEY; CDR2 reads SVGEGT. Germline trimming cut 2 bases from V and 6 bases from J; bases unmatched to any gene: 3. The DNA for the CDR3 is TGTGCCAGCAGTTACGACAGGGGGTTGGATACGCAGTATTTT. Amino acid sequence: CASSYDRGLDTQYF.

The CDR3 here is CASSVVPSSGNTIYF. The CDR3 DNA follows: TGTGCCAGCAGCGTAGTTCCGTCCTCTGGAAACACCATATATTTT. The chain joins TRBV9 to TRBJ1-3; no definite D call. Trimming took 0 bases from V and 0 from J, leaving 7 bases between them. The CDR3 consists of 15 residues. The V gene's germline CDR1 is SGDLS and CDR2 YYNGEE.

This clone was picked up one time. The chain employs TRBV7-8 and TRBJ1-1, with D tentatively TRBD1 (6 bases). The CDR3 loop spans 13 amino acids. CDR1 SGHVS and CDR2 FQNEAQ come from the germline V gene. With 5 bases removed from V and 6 bases from J, the gap between germline ends came to 13 bases. The CDR3 DNA follows: TGTGCCAGCAGCACTTACAGGGAGTCTGAAGCTTTCTTT. This codes for CASSTYRESEAFF.

This sequence joins TRBV19 and TRBJ1-5; D may be TRBD1 (6 bases). The germline V gene encodes CDR1 LNHDA and CDR2 SQIVND (reference sequence). V lost 3 bases and J 3 bases, leaving 18 bases between the germline ends. The CDR3 covers 17 residues. The CDR3 DNA sequence: TGTGCCAGTAGTATGGGGGGGGCCGGGGGTTACAATCAGCCCCAGCATTTT. Its protein product is CASSMGGAGGYNQPQHF.

A single count supports this clone. This rearrangement joins TRBV6-5 to TRBJ1-1; D is perhaps TRBD1 (6 bases). Germline V CDR1 and CDR2: MNHEY, SVGAGI. The germline V and J ends were trimmed by 4 bases and 2 bases, with 11 bases remaining between them. The CDR3 runs 14 residues. CDR3 sequence reads: CASSWQGINTEAFF. CDR3 DNA sequence: TGTGCCAGCAGTTGGCAGGGGATTAACACTGAAGCTTTCTTT.

The chain is built from TRBV28 and TRBJ2-7, with 8 bases fitting TRBD1. This CDR3 has 16 amino acids. With 8 bases clipped from V and 2 bases from J, the junction kept 14 bases outside the gene matches. CDR1 is MDHEN and CDR2 is SYDVKM in the germline V gene. The CDR3 here is CASLQAVAGGPYEQYF. As DNA, the CDR3 is TGTGCCAGCTTACAAGCGGTGGCAGGGGGCCCCTACGAGCAGTACTTC.

V and J are TRBV9 and TRBJ1-6; the D gene is possibly TRBD1 (5 bases). The CDR3 runs 16 residues. From germline, CDR1 is SGDLS and CDR2 YYNGEE. V was shortened by 3 bases and J by 10 bases, with 20 bases between the two germline ends. DNA for the CDR3: TGTGCCAGCAGCGCGGGCCCCCAGGGTGTAGGATCACCCCTCCACTTT. Translation gives CASSAGPQGVGSPLHF.

CDR3 coding DNA: TGTGCCAGCAGCTTAATGGCCAGGGCAGGGGATACGCAGTATTTT. This codes for CASSLMARAGDTQYF. The chain joins TRBV7-3 to TRBJ2-3, with D perhaps matching TRBD1 (5 bases). Per the germline V gene, CDR1 is SGHTA and CDR2 is FQGTGA. The V end was cut by 1 base, the J end by 6 bases, with 14 bases between. There are 15 residues in the CDR3.

The chain has TRBV18 and TRBJ1-3; 9 bases match TRBD1. J gave up 0 bases and V 8 bases, and 8 bases lay outside the gene matches. There are 16 residues in the CDR3. Looked up from germline, CDR1 is KGHSH and CDR2 is LQKENI. CDR3 protein: CASTGDRASSGNTIYF. The CDR3 DNA reads as TGTGCCAGCACAGGGGACAGGGCCAGCTCTGGAAACACCATATATTTT.

This clone showed up just a few times. This chain connects TRBV2 to TRBJ1-2; a weak D match, TRBD1 (6 bases). The length of the CDR3 is 15 residues. Germline CDR1 and CDR2: SNHLY and FYNNEI. Trimming left V 4 bases short and J 1 base short, with 13 bases between. CDR3 coding DNA: TGTGCCAGCAGTGTGAACAGGGAGATTAACTATGGCTACACCTTC. Amino acid sequence: CASSVNREINYGYTF. The full variable domain, rest sourced from reference TRBV2 and TRBJ1-2, is EPEVTQTPSHQVTQMGQEVILRCVPISNHLYFYWYRQILGQKVEFLVSFYNNEISEKSEIFDDQFSVERPDGSNFTLKIRSTKLEDSAMYFCASSVNREINYGYTFGSGTRLTVV.

V usage is TRBV24-1 and J usage is TRBJ2-5; the match to TRBD1 covers 9 bases. V lost 4 bases to trimming and J lost 3 bases; unmatched junction nucleotides: 5. Looked up from germline, CDR1 is KGHDR and CDR2 is SFDVKD. The CDR3 spans 15 residues. CDR3 protein: CATSDPGQGKETQYF. The CDR3 DNA sequence: TGTGCCACCAGTGACCCGGGACAGGGTAAAGAGACCCAGTACTTC.

The chain recombines TRBV2 with TRBJ2-5; 8 nucleotides agree with TRBD1. Germline CDR1 is SNHLY and CDR2 is FYNNEI. The CDR3 loop spans 13 amino acids. Trimming took 6 bases from V and 6 from J; bases not matched to a gene: 6. The CDR3: CASRVTGAKTQYF. The CDR3 DNA is TGTGCCAGCAGGGTGACAGGGGCCAAGACCCAGTACTTC.

V is TRBV5-1 and J is TRBJ2-7, with 9 bases that match TRBD1. Germline V gene lookup returns CDR1 SGHRS and CDR2 YFSETQ. The CDR3 is made up of 14 amino acids. Trimming at V came to 0 bases and at J to 5 bases, leaving 3 bases not matched to a gene. The CDR3 reads CASSLGRTGDEQYF. The CDR3 nucleotides read TGCGCCAGCAGCTTGGGCAGGACAGGGGACGAGCAGTACTTC.

V is TRBV7-3 and J is TRBJ2-3; tentative D call: TRBD2 (5 bases). Germline CDR1 and CDR2: SGHTA and FQGTGA. Deletions cut 5 bases from V and 0 bases from J, with 12 bases between. This CDR3 contains 15 residues. The CDR3 DNA is TGTGCCAGCAGCCGGGGTCCTTCTAGCACAGATACGCAGTATTTT. Residues: CASSRGPSSTDTQYF.

This clone was detected once. DNA for the CDR3: TGTGCCAGCAGCGTGGACAGGGGGTTTCCAACTAATGAAAAACTGTTTTTT. Its translation is CASSVDRGFPTNEKLFF. The V and J genes are TRBV5-4 and TRBJ1-4; 10 bases fit TRBD1. The germline V gene has CDR1 SGHNT and CDR2 YYREEE (reference sequence). CDR3 length equals 17 residues. The ends lost 4 bases at V and 0 bases at J; junction bases unmatched: 6.

The chain employs TRBV3-1 (or the pseudogene TRBV3-2) and TRBJ2-7, with a possible D match to TRBD1 (6 bases). The CDR3 is 12 amino acids. CDR1 is LGHDT and CDR2 is YNNKEL in the germline V gene (reference sequence). Between the trimmed V and J ends, which lost 5 bases and 5 bases, there was a span of 10 bases. CDR3 region: CASSFGQNEQYF. For the CDR3, the DNA is TGTGCCAGCAGCTTCGGACAGAACGAGCAGTACTTC.

V gene TRBV6-6 combines with J gene TRBJ1-5; TRBD1 aligns across 8 bases. J gave up 2 bases and V 6 bases, and 3 bases lay outside the gene matches. The CDR3 runs to 14 residues. Germline assignment: CDR1 MNHNY and CDR2 SVGAGI (reference sequence). CDR3 in DNA: TGTGCCAGCAGAGTGGGACAGGGCAATCAGCCCCAGCATTTT. Translating gives CASRVGQGNQPQHF.